These 17 T cell receptor beta chains were all obtained from the same sample, sequenced in a study of CD8+ T cells in alopecia areata. cDNA serving as the sequencing template came from extracted, reverse transcribed RNA. The assay was immunoSEQ multiplex PCR, and TCRdb's table has in-frame clones only and misses some. The data show under 3,000 clones, none appearing only once, with 40% to 65% held by the ten largest. Sequenced input: lesional skin. These receptors originate from a C3H/HeJ mouse with alopecia areata. This strain's MHC haplotype is H2-k.

In its sample, this clone was seen many times. Genes and germline come from the mouse. The read gets to within 4 residues of the CDR3 end, and the germline J gene fills in the rest. The chain employs TRBV13-1 and TRBJ1-2, with TRBD1 matching 8 bases. The germline V gene encodes CDR1 NSHNY and CDR2 SYGAGN. V trimming: 3 bases; J trimming: 4 bases; junction bases outside the gene matches: 5. The length of the CDR3 is 14 residues. Incomplete CDR3 DNA: TGTGCCAGCAGTGCTGGACAGGGAGGCTCC. This translates into CASSAGQGGS. The entire CDR3 protein reads CASSAGQGGSDYTF.

This clone was seen repeatedly, ten times or more. The germline and genes are mouse ones. The read ends 4 residues early relative to the CDR3; the germline J gene fills the gap. This chain uses TRBV13-1 with TRBJ2-3; TRBD2 aligns across 12 bases. This CDR3 has 14 residues. Germline values: CDR1 NSHNY, CDR2 SYGAGN. The covered CDR3 bases are TGTGCCAGCAGTCCGGACTGGGGGGGAGAA. Amino acids: CASSPDWGGE. The whole CDR3 sequence is CASSPDWGGETLYF.

This clone was counted a few times. TCRdb's protein does not match the DNA translation at residue 10; the protein provided is translated from the DNA. Gene names refer to mouse genes. The read falls 3 residues short of the CDR3 end, and the missing part is taken from the germline J gene. This rearrangement joins TRBV31 to TRBJ1-6; 7 bases fit TRBD1. TRBJ1-6 is annotated as an ORF whose role is uncertain. Trimming took 0 bases from V and 7 from J; bases not matched to a gene: 0. The CDR3 has 13 residues. Germline CDR1 reads GKSSPN; CDR2 reads SITVG. CDR3 DNA (partial): TGTGCCTGGAGTCTACAGGGGAATTCGCCC. Translation gives CAWSLQGNSP. The CDR3 in its entirety is CAWSLQGNSPLYF.

This clone came up many times. Gene names are the mouse ones. The read ends 4 residues early relative to the CDR3; the germline J gene fills the gap. The rearrangement joins TRBV17 to TRBJ1-1, with D tentatively TRBD1 (6 bases). The CDR3 has 13 residues. CDR1 MNHDT and CDR2 YYDKIL come from the germline V gene. The CDR3 sequence is CASSRQQGSEVFF. The sequenced part of the CDR3 DNA is TGTGCTAGCAGTAGGCAACAGGGTTCA.

This clone was counted at least ten times. Any gene name here is a mouse gene name. Read coverage stops 4 residues before the CDR3 terminus; the germline J gene supplies the remainder. V usage is TRBV1 and J usage is TRBJ2-1, with D possibly TRBD2 on 5 matching bases. V dropped 3 bases and J dropped 0 bases, with 9 bases sitting between them. CDR3 length: 15 residues. CDR1 is NSQYPW, CDR2 LRSPGD, per germline (reference sequence). The covered CDR3 bases are TGCACCTGCAGTGCGGGCTGGGATAACTATGCT. The encoded protein is CTCSAGWDNYA. The full CDR3 reads CTCSAGWDNYAEQFF.

This clone is judged medium-sized (0.01 to 0.1%). Mouse gene names apply. The CDR3: CASSLGRVAEQFF. The covered CDR3 bases are TGTGCAAGCAGCTTAGGCAGGGTTGCT. The rearrangement uses TRBV16 and TRBJ2-1; possible D gene TRBD1, 5 bases. The observed sequence ends 4 residues before the CDR3 terminus, with the missing tail filled in from the germline J gene. Looked up from germline, CDR1 is SGHSA and CDR2 is FRNQAP. CDR3 length equals 13 residues. V was clipped by 1 base and J by 6 bases, with 7 bases between them.

Worth noting for this clone: Mouse gene names and germline throughout. CDR3 DNA, as far as it was read: TGTGCCAGCAGCTTACAGGGAGGTGGCTCC. This translates into CASSLQGGGS. The complete CDR3 protein is CASSLQGGGSDYTF. The gene calls are TRBV4 and TRBJ1-2; D perhaps matches TRBD1 (6 bases). The read ends 4 residues early relative to the CDR3; the germline J gene fills the gap. This CDR3 is built from 14 residues. Germline CDR1 is LGHDT and CDR2 is YNNKQL (reference sequence). V was shortened by 4 bases and J by 4 bases, with 13 bases between the two germline ends.

The sample holds a few counts of this clone. The germline and genes are mouse ones. Read data end 4 residues before the CDR3 end; the end is taken from the germline J gene. J is TRBJ2-3 and V is TRBV17; possibly TRBD2 for D (6 bases). The V end was cut by 5 bases, the J end by 0 bases, with 15 bases between. The CDR3 loop spans 16 amino acids. Germline V gene sequence: CDR1 MNHDT, CDR2 YYDKIL. The part of the CDR3 DNA that was read is TGTGCTAGCAGTCGAGTTCGGGGGGATAGTGCAGAA. Protein: CASSRVRGDSAE. The entire CDR3 reads CASSRVRGDSAETLYF.

This clone was detected many times. The germline and genes are mouse ones. The observed sequence ends 4 residues before the CDR3 terminus, with the missing tail filled in from the germline J gene. The chain couples TRBV19 to TRBJ2-1; 8 positions agree with TRBD1. The V gene end was trimmed by 4 bases and the J gene end by 1 base; junction bases not matched to a gene: 13. The CDR3 has 18 amino acids. The germline gives CDR1 FNHDT, CDR2 SITEND (reference sequence). The CDR3: CASSYSLSRDRNYAEQFF. The covered CDR3 bases are TGTGCCAGCAGTTACTCCCTGTCCCGGGACAGGAACTATGCT.

This clone was recorded many times. TCRdb's protein and the DNA translation differ at residue 12; the protein here comes from the DNA. Gene and germline names: mouse. The observed sequence ends 3 residues before the CDR3 terminus, with the missing tail filled in from the germline J gene. The V gene is TRBV19, the J gene TRBJ1-3, with 8 nucleotides matching TRBD1. Germline CDR1 FNHDT, CDR2 SITEND (reference sequence). V gave up 2 bases and J gave up 2 bases; unmatched junction bases: 3. The CDR3 is 15 amino acids. The CDR3 bases that were read are TGTGCCAGCAGTATCCTGGACAGGGCTGGAAATACG. This sequence encodes CASSILDRAGNT. The entire CDR3 is CASSILDRAGNTLYF.

This clone showed up just a few times. A single base separates this from a much larger clone, so it may be a read error. All gene names here are mouse names. Read coverage stops 4 residues before the CDR3 terminus; the germline J gene supplies the remainder. V gene TRBV13-2 combines with J gene TRBJ2-7; TRBD1 matches at 11 bases. Trimming took 7 bases from V and 0 from J; bases not matched to a gene: 12. Germline values: CDR1 NNHNN, CDR2 SYGAGS (reference sequence). The CDR3 loop spans 17 amino acids. The CDR3 loop reads CASRWADRGRTSYEQYF. The sequenced CDR3 bases are TGTGCCAGCAGGTGGGCGGACAGGGGGCGAACCTCCTAT.

About this clone itself: Germline and genes: mouse. The read ends 4 residues before the CDR3 terminus; that terminus is restored from the germline J gene. This CDR3 is also generated by other DNA sequences in the sample. The rearrangement links TRBV13-3 to TRBJ1-1; TRBD1 matches at 9 bases. CDR1 is NNHDY and CDR2 is SYVADS in the germline V gene. With V trimmed by 4 bases and J by 2 bases, 3 bases remained unmatched. CDR3 length: 14 residues. The chain's CDR3 is CASSLQGANTEVFF. The part of the CDR3 DNA that was read is TGTGCCAGCAGTTTACAGGGGGCCAACACA.

This clone was seen many times. Gene names denote mouse genes. The read terminates 4 residues ahead of where the CDR3 ends, so the germline J gene completes it. The V gene is TRBV14, the J gene TRBJ2-5, with 10 bases matching TRBD2. Looked up from germline, CDR1 is SGHDT and CDR2 is FRDEAV. The CDR3 loop spans 16 amino acids. J lost 1 base, V lost 2 bases, and 4 bases had no gene match. The covered CDR3 bases are TGTGCCAGCAGTTTTCTGGGGGGGCGCGACCAAGAC. This sequence encodes CASSFLGGRDQD. In full, the CDR3 reads CASSFLGGRDQDTQYF.

This clone was found many times. Gene names refer to mouse genes. The read gets to within 4 residues of the CDR3 end, and the germline J gene fills in the rest. This rearrangement joins TRBV19 to TRBJ2-1; TRBD2 might be the D (5 bases). CDR1 is FNHDT and CDR2 is SITEND in the germline V gene (reference sequence). V lost 2 bases and J 1 base, leaving 10 bases between the germline ends. The CDR3 runs 15 residues. CDR3 residues: CASSIGWENYAEQFF. CDR3 DNA, as far as it was read: TGTGCCAGCAGTATCGGCTGGGAGAACTATGCT.

This clone appeared many times. Gene names and germline refer to mouse. The read terminates 4 residues before the CDR3 end, so the remaining end is supplied by the germline J gene. This chain connects TRBV17 to TRBJ2-4; tentatively, D is TRBD2 (5 bases). The CDR3 has 13 residues. The V end was cut by 4 bases, the J end by 0 bases, with 5 bases between. Per the germline V gene, CDR1 is MNHDT and CDR2 is YYDKIL. The CDR3 sequence is CASSTGSQNTLYF. The CDR3 DNA, read in part, is TGTGCTAGCAGTACTGGGAGTCAAAAC.

This clone is large within its sample. Germline and genes: mouse. The read halts 4 residues ahead of the CDR3 end, with the missing end drawn from the germline J gene. This specimen includes other DNA sequences encoding the same CDR3. This chain joins TRBV13-1 and TRBJ2-1, with 12 bases aligning to TRBD1. This CDR3 comprises 16 residues. V lost 5 bases to trimming and J lost 6 bases; unmatched junction nucleotides: 9. Germline values: CDR1 NSHNY, CDR2 SYGAGN. Partial CDR3 DNA: TGTGCCAGCAGCTCATCCGGGACAGGGGGCTTTGCT. Amino acids: CASSSSGTGGFA. The complete CDR3 reads CASSSSGTGGFAEQFF.

This clone was found many times. The listed genes are named as in mouse. From the germline J gene comes the end of the CDR3, since the read stops 4 residues before it. The chain links TRBV14 to TRBJ2-7; TRBD2 matches 10 bases. The CDR3 is 12 residues long. Germline CDR1 and CDR2: SGHDT and FRDEAV. The CDR3 loop reads CASRTGGYEQYF. The sequenced CDR3 bases are TGTGCCAGCAGGACTGGGGGGTAT.